These T cell receptor beta chains were read from a single sample in a study of cytotoxic CD8 clonotypes in ibrutinib-treated CLL. The repertoire was sequenced with immunoSEQ multiplex PCR; TCRdb's copy has only in-frame clones and lacks some. This sample has some 130,000 clones, with around 93% found just once. Here the sequenced sample was PBMCs, taken after 12 months of ibrutinib treatment. These receptors were obtained from a human donor with chronic lymphocytic leukemia. CDR3s include the opening cysteine and the closing phenylalanine or tryptophan. A D gene is named only where the DNA matches it firmly. For some rows the clone size is stated as once, few or many, or as a class when expanded; others skip it.

TRBJ2-7	.	TRBV7-8	.	TGTGCCAGCAGCCCCAGGGTTGGCTCCTACGAGCAGTACTTC	CASSPRVGSYEQYF
TRBJ1-2	once	TRBV4-3	.	TGCGCCAGCAGCCAAGATGTAGGGGACTATGGCTACACCTTC	CASSQDVGDYGYTF
TRBJ2-7	.	TRBV19	.	TGTGCCAGTAGTTATGAGACAGAACGTGAGCAGTACTTC	CASSYETEREQYF
TRBJ2-2	.	TRBV18	.	TGTGCCAGCTCACCTTCTTCGGTGGTAAACACCGGGGAGCTGTTTTTT	CASSPSSVVNTGELFF
TRBJ2-1	.	TRBV15	.	TGTGCCACCAGCAGAGGAGCGAAGGGGTCCTACAATGAGCAGTTCTTC	CATSRGAKGSYNEQFF
TRBJ2-7	.	TRBV7-2	.	TGTGCCAGCAGCTTAGATGGCGGAGCCTACGAGCAGTACTTC	CASSLDGGAYEQYF
TRBJ2-5	.	TRBV7-8	.	TGTGCCAGCAGCTTGGTCCCCCCAGGAGGCAGGACGGAGACCCAGTACTTC	CASSLVPPGGRTETQYF
TRBJ2-1	.	TRBV4-2	.	TGTGCCAGCAGCCAAGACGCTGCCTCCTACAATGAGCAGTTCTTC	CASSQDAASYNEQFF
TRBJ2-2	.	TRBV2	.	TGTGCCAGCAGTGAAGCGCTTCTTCCGACCAACACCGGGGAGCTGTTTTTT	CASSEALLPTNTGELFF
TRBJ2-7	.	TRBV7-2	.	TGTGCCAGCAGCTCGCAACGCCGGGATTACGAGCAGTACTTC	CASSSQRRDYEQYF
TRBJ1-5	.	TRBV6-6	.	TGTGCCAGCAGTTACGGTGGCAGTTATAGCAATCAGCCCCAGCATTTT	CASSYGGSYSNQPQHF
TRBJ2-7	.	TRBV29-1	.	TGCAGCGCATGCGGTGGCGGCCGCTACGAGCAGTACTTC	CSACGGGRYEQYF
TRBJ2-7	.	TRBV6-5	.	TGTGCCAGCAGTTACTCAGTCGTACAGGGCTCCTACGAGCAGTACTTC	CASSYSVVQGSYEQYF
TRBJ2-7	.	TRBV28	TRBD2	TGTGCCAGCAGGCCCGGGACTAGCGGGAGGGATTTCTACGAGCAGTACTTC	CASRPGTSGRDFYEQYF
TRBJ2-3	.	TRBV5-1	.	TGCGCCAGCAGCTTGGGTTCTGGCAGTCTCACAGATACGCAGTATTTT	CASSLGSGSLTDTQYF
TRBJ2-1	.	TRBV23-1	.	TGCGCCAGCAGTTTTCGGACACCTCACCCCCTTCTTTCACCCTATTCCTACAATGAGCAGTTCTTC	CASSFRTPHPLLSPYSYNEQFF
TRBJ2-7	.	TRBV7-8	TRBD2	TGTGCCAGCAGCTCCCCTAGCGGAATAAGCTCCTACGAGCAGTACTTC	CASSSPSGISSYEQYF
TRBJ2-3	.	TRBV18	TRBD2	TGTGCCAGCTCACCACCGGGGGGGACGGGACTAGCGGGGTCAGATACGCAGTATTTT	CASSPPGGTGLAGSDTQYF
TRBJ1-5	.	TRBV30	TRBD1	TGTGCCTGGGTGACAGGGGAAAATCAGCCCCAGCATTTT	CAWVTGENQPQHF
TRBJ1-4	once	TRBV5-1	.	TGCGCCAGCAGCCTAACAGGGTCTTATTCTAATGAAAAACTGTTTTTT	CASSLTGSYSNEKLFF
TRBJ1-1	.	TRBV6-1	.	TGTGCCAGCATTCGTGGACAGAAACGCACTGAAGCTTTCTTT	CASIRGQKRTEAFF
TRBJ1-1	.	TRBV5-1	.	TGCGCCAGCAGTTCGACAGGTTTCGGCACTGAAGCTTTCTTT	CASSSTGFGTEAFF
TRBJ2-7	.	TRBV7-8	TRBD2	TGTGCCAGCAGCTTAGGGTCCCCCGCTAGCGGGAGGCCCTACGAGCAGTACTTC	CASSLGSPASGRPYEQYF
TRBJ2-3	.	TRBV27	TRBD2	TGTGCCAGCAGGAGAAGGACTAGCGGGAACACAGATACGCAGTATTTT	CASRRRTSGNTDTQYF
TRBJ2-7	once	TRBV6-6	.	TGTGCCAGCAAATCGGGCGGGACCTACGAGCAGTACTTC	CASKSGGTYEQYF
TRBJ1-1	.	TRBV5-1	.	TGCGCCAGCAGCTTGCAGGGGATGAACACTGAAGCTTTCTTT	CASSLQGMNTEAFF
TRBJ2-7	.	TRBV4-3	TRBD2	TGCGCCAGCAGCCAAGATTTGGGACTAGCGGGAGAGGAGCAGTACTTC	CASSQDLGLAGEEQYF
TRBJ2-7	.	TRBV11-2	TRBD2	TGTGCCAGCAGCTTAGATCTGGGACTAGCGGTTGTGGGCTACGAGCAGTACTTC	CASSLDLGLAVVGYEQYF
TRBJ2-3	.	TRBV27	TRBD2	TGTGCCAGCAGTTCAGACATGCGGGAGCCAGGCACAGATACGCAGTATTTT	CASSSDMREPGTDTQYF
TRBJ2-1	.	TRBV2	.	TGTGCCAGCCGGACCCCAACGGGCAATGAGCAGTTCTTC	CASRTPTGNEQFF
TRBJ2-7	once	TRBV10-3	TRBD1	TGTGCCATCACTTCCGGGACAGGGATGAACGAGCAGTACTTC	CAITSGTGMNEQYF
TRBJ1-5	.	TRBV7-9	.	TGTGCCAGCAGCTTGGCAGGGAGCAATCAGCCCCAGCATTTT	CASSLAGSNQPQHF
TRBJ1-1	.	TRBV5-1	.	TGCGCCAGCAGCTCTCAGGGTGACACTGAAGCTTTCTTT	CASSSQGDTEAFF
TRBJ2-1	.	TRBV11-2	.	TGTGCCAGCAGCTTGGGCCCTAAGGAGTTCTTC	CASSLGPKEFF
TRBJ2-7	.	TRBV9	TRBD2	TGTGCCAGCAGCGTGGGCGGGAGCTCCTACGAGCAGTACTTC	CASSVGGSSYEQYF
TRBJ1-2	.	TRBV19	TRBD1	TGTGCGAGTATGCCGGGACAGGGGATTATTTATGGCTACACCTTC	CASMPGQGIIYGYTF
TRBJ1-5	.	TRBV19	TRBD1	TGTGCCAGTAGAAAAACAGGGGTGGGCAATCAGCCCCAGCATTTT	CASRKTGVGNQPQHF
TRBJ2-2	once	TRBV4-2	TRBD2	TGTGCCAGCAGCCAACAACTAGCGGGAGAGGCGGCAGGGGAGCTGTTTTTT	CASSQQLAGEAAGELFF
TRBJ2-7	.	TRBV6-1	.	TGTGCCAGCAGTGAAGCGGTCAGGACCTACGAGCAGTACTTC	CASSEAVRTYEQYF
TRBJ1-4	.	TRBV14	TRBD1	TGTGCCAGCAGCCGAGGAGGACAGGCTAATGAAAAACTGTTTTTT	CASSRGGQANEKLFF
TRBJ1-1	.	TRBV27	TRBD1	TGTGCCAGCAGTTCTGCGGACTACGGATTAGTGGACAGGGGGCTCTGGGATGATGAAGCTTTCTTT	CASSSADYGLVDRGLWDDEAFF
TRBJ1-5	.	TRBV19	.	TGTGCCAGTAGCGCAGCGAGTGGCAATCAGCCCCAGCATTTT	CASSAASGNQPQHF
TRBJ1-2	once	TRBV25-1	.	TGTGCCAGCAGTGAATACCCCCCGGATGGCTACACCTTC	CASSEYPPDGYTF
TRBJ2-3	.	TRBV6-1	TRBD2	TGTGCCAGCAGTGAACTAGCGGGGGCCGCGGGACGCACAGATACGCAGTATTTT	CASSELAGAAGRTDTQYF
TRBJ2-6	.	TRBV18	.	TGTGCCAGCTCCCAAACGGGATCCTCTGGGGCCAACGTCCTGACTTTC	CASSQTGSSGANVLTF
TRBJ2-7	.	TRBV11-2	.	TGTGCCAGCCGCTCTTTAACAGGAGCTCTCGAGCAGTACTTC	CASRSLTGALEQYF
TRBJ2-1	.	TRBV5-1	TRBD1	TGCGCCAGCAGTCCCGGGACAGATTACAATGAGCAGTTCTTC	CASSPGTDYNEQFF
TRBJ2-5	.	TRBV19	.	TGTGCCAGTAGTCCCGAAGGACACGAACAAGAGACCCAGTACTTC	CASSPEGHEQETQYF
TRBJ1-5	.	TRBV6-1	.	TGTGCCAGCAGTGAACGGGGTAGCAATCAGCCCCAGCATTTT	CASSERGSNQPQHF
TRBJ1-5	.	TRBV6-6	TRBD1	TGTGCCAGCAGTTACTTCCCGGACAGGGGAGAGCCCCAGCATTTT	CASSYFPDRGEPQHF
TRBJ2-7	.	TRBV4-1	.	TGCGCCAGCAGCCATGAAAACACGGGGGGCCGCGAGCAGTACTTC	CASSHENTGGREQYF
TRBJ2-1	.	TRBV7-3	TRBD2	TGTGCCAGCAGCGACAGCCTTGCGGGAGTTTCCAATGAGCAGTTCTTC	CASSDSLAGVSNEQFF
TRBJ1-1	.	TRBV18	.	TGTGCCAGCTCACCACGGGGCGGGGACACTGAAGCTTTCTTT	CASSPRGGDTEAFF
TRBJ2-2	.	TRBV19	.	TGTGCCAGTAGTCAGGCCTTAACCTCCGGCGGGGAGCTGTTTTTT	CASSQALTSGGELFF
TRBJ1-5	.	TRBV2	TRBD1	TGTGCCAGTGAGGGGACAGGGGTCCAGCCCCAGCATTTT	CASEGTGVQPQHF